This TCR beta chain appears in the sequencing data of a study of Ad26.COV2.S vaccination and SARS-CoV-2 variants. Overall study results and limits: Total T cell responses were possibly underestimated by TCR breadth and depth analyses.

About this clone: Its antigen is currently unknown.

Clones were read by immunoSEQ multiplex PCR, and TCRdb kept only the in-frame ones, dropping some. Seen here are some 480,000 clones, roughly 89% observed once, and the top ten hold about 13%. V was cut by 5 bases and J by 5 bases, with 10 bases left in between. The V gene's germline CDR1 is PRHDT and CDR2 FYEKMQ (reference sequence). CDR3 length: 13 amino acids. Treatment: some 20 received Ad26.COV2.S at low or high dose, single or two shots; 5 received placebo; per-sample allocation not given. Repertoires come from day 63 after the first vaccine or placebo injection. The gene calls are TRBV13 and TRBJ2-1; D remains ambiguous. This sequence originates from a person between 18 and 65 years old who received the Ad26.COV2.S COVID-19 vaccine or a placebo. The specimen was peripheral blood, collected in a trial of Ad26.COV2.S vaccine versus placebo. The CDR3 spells CASSTRHHNEQFF. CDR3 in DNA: TGTGCCAGCAGCACCCGACATCACAATGAGCAGTTCTTC.